This section outlines one T cell receptor beta chain sequence together with its context. For the second PCR, which ran for roughly 7 to 11 cycles, a sample-barcoded 5' primer and a J-beta primer mix were used. Sequencing yielded, for each sample, at least 2.5 million paired-end reads carrying CDR3. In TCRdb, the 5' RACE reads were re-called with MiXCR into one record per CDR3 protein. This sample has 1.6 million or so distinct CDR3 sequences, with about 31% found just once. These data come from a study of blood T cells in healthy people across ages. Overall study context: Template switching retrieved approximately one barcoded beta molecule for each two T cells.

Specimen: blood. This TCR derives from a woman aged 25 to 39 in good health.

This CDR3 reads CASSEASQGYGYTF. The CDR3 DNA follows: TGTGCCAGCAGTGAAGCCTCGCAGGGCTATGGCTACACCTTC. The chain couples TRBV2 to TRBJ1-2; maybe TRBD1 (5 bases). Trimming took off 0 bases at V and 4 bases at J, with 9 bases between the two ends. The length of the CDR3 is 14 residues. CDR1 and CDR2 from the germline V gene are SNHLY and FYNNEI.